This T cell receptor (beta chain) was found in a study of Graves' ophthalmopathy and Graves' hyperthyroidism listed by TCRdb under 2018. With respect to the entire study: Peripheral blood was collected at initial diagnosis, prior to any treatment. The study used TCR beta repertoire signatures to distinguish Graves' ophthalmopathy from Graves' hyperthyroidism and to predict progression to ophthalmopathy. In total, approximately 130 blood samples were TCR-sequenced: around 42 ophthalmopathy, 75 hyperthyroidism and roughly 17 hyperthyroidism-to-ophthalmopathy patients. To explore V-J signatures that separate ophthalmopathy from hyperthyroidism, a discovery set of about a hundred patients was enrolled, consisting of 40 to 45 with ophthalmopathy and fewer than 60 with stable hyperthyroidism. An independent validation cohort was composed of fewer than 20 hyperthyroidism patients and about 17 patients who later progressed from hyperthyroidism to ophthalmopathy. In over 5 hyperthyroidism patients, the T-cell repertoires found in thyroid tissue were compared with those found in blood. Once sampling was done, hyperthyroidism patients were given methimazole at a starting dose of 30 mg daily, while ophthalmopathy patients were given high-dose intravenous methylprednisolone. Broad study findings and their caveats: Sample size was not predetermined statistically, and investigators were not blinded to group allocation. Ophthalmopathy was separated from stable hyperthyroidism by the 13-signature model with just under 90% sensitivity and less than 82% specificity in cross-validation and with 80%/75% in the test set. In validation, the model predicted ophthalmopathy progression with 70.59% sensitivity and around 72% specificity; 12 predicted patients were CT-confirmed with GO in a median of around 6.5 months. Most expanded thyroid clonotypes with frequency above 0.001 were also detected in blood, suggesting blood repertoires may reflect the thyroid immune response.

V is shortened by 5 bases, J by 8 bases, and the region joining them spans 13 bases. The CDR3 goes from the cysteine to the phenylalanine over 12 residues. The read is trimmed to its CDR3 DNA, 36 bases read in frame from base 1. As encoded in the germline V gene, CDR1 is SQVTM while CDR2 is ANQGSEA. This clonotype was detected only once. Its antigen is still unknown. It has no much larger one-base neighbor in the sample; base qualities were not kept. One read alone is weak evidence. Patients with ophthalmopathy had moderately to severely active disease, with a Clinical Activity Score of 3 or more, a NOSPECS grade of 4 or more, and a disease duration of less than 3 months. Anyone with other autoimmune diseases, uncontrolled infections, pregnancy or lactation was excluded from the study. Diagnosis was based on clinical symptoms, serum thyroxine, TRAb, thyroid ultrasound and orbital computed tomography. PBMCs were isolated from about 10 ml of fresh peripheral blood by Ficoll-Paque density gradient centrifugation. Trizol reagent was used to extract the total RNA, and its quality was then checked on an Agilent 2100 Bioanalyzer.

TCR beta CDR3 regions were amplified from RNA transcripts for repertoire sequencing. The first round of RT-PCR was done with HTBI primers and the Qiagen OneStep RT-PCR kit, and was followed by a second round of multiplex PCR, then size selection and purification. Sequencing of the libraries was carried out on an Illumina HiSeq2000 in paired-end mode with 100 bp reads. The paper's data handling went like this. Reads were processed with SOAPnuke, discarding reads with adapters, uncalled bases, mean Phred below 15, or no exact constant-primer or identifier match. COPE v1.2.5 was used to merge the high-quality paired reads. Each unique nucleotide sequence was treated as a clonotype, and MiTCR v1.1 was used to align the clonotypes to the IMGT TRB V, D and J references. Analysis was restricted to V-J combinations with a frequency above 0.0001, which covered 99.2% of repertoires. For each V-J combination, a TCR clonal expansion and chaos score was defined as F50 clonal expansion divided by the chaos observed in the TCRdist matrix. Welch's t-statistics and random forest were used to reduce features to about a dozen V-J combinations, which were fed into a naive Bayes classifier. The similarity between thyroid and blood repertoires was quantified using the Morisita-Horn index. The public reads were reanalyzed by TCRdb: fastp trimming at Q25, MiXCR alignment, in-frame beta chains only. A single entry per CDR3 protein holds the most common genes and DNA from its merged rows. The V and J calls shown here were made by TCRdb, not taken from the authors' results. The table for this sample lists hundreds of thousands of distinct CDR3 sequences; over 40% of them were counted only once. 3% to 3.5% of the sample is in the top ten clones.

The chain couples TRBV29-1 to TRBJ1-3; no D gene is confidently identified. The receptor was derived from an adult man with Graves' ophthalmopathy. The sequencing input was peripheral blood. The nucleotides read TGCAGCGTTCCCCTCGATGGCTACACCATATATTTT. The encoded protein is CSVPLDGYTIYF. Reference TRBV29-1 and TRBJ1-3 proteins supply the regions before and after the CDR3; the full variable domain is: SAVISQKPSRDICQRGTSLTIQCQVDSQVTMMFWYRQQPGQSLTLIATANQGSEATYESGFVIDKFPISRPNLTFSTLTVSNMSPEDSSIYLCSVPLDGYTIYFGEGSWLTVV.